The clone carrying this T cell receptor beta chain appeared a few times. These data are taken from a study of blood T cell repertoires in COVID-19. This CDR3 is built from 15 residues. Germline trimming cut 3 bases from V and 9 bases from J; bases unmatched to any gene: 10. Germline-derived CDR1 and CDR2 are DFQATT and SNEGSKA (reference sequence). Assay: immunoSEQ multiplex PCR; the TCRdb copy retains only in-frame clones and omits some. This sample yields about 150,000 clones, of which around 81% are seen a single time; 13% belongs to the top ten. The J gene is TRBJ2-1, the V gene TRBV20-1; 11 bases are shared with TRBD2. Sequencing used peripheral blood. The clonotype comes from a man between 60 and 75 years old with active or convalescent COVID-19. CDR3 DNA sequence: TGCAGTGCTAGTCCACTAGCGGGGGCCGCGGTTGAGCAGTTCTTC. Protein sequence: CSASPLAGAAVEQFF.